These T cell receptor beta chains were read from a single sample in a study of blood T cells in healthy people across ages. TCRdb redid the calling of the 5' RACE reads with MiXCR, one entry per CDR3 protein. Counted here are roughly 2 million distinct CDR3 sequences, 49% occurring once; the ten biggest clones make up around 2.1%. The sample was blood. The receptor source for this set is a woman in her thirties or forties in good health. The CDR3 runs from the conserved cysteine through the conserved F or W. A D gene is named only where the DNA matches it firmly. Some rows mark clone size as missing; the rest say once, few, many or name a class of expanded clone.

clone size | J gene | D gene | V gene | CDR3 protein | CDR3 DNA
NA | TRBJ1-5 | TRBD1 | TRBV7-2 | CASSLQGTGGMQPQHF | TGTGCCAGCAGCCTACAGGGGACAGGGGGTATGCAGCCCCAGCATTTT
NA | TRBJ1-2 | TRBD1 | TRBV27 | CASSFWDRDGYTF | TGTGCCAGCAGTTTTTGGGACAGGGACGGCTACACCTTC
few | TRBJ2-1 | TRBD1 | TRBV7-2 | CASSLYHAGTGSSYEQFF | TGTGCCAGCAGCTTATATCACGCCGGGACAGGGTCGTCCTATGAGCAGTTCTTC
few | TRBJ2-3 | NA | TRBV4-1 | CASSQVGRSTDTQYF | TGCGCCAGCAGCCAAGTAGGGCGTAGCACAGATACGCAGTATTTT
NA | TRBJ1-6 | NA | TRBV5-6 | CASSSITGYDSPLHF | TGTGCCAGCAGCAGTATAACAGGATACGATTCACCCCTCCACTTT
NA | TRBJ2-5 | NA | TRBV7-3 | CASSPRASQETQYF | TGTGCCAGCAGTCCGAGGGCCTCCCAAGAGACCCAGTACTTC
NA | TRBJ2-3 | NA | TRBV6-2/TRBV6-3 | CASSYSTPGSDTQYF | TGTGCCAGCAGTTACTCGACCCCCGGGTCGGATACGCAGTATTTT
NA | TRBJ2-1 | TRBD2 | TRBV10-3 | CAISAGGDYNEQFF | TGTGCCATCAGTGCCGGGGGGGACTACAATGAGCAGTTCTTC
NA | TRBJ2-3 | TRBD2 | TRBV27 | CTSGTSGGGAGFGFTDTQYF | TGTACCAGCGGGACTAGCGGGGGGGGAGCAGGGTTTGGTTTCACAGATACGCAGTATTTT
NA | TRBJ1-2 | TRBD1 | TRBV12-3/TRBV12-4 | CASSMDRFGYTF | TGTGCCAGCAGCATGGACAGGTTTGGCTACACCTTC